The clone carrying this T cell receptor (beta chain) was recorded a few times. Its matching antigen is unknown. This sample was taken from a study of T cell responses to AZD1222 COVID-19 vaccine. On the study more broadly: The analysis combined second doses at about 4 or about 12 weeks.

Using immunoSEQ multiplex PCR, the repertoire was profiled, and TCRdb retains in-frame clones only, with some absent. Among about 130,000 clones listed, 93% were seen once. Overall study findings and caveats: Among spike-specific TCRs, nearly half reportedly target unmutated variant regions. Most donors were white British, females outnumbered males, and clonal diversity was possibly underestimated. The study identified only a handful of AZD1222 recipients as seropositive at baseline.

The source of this sequence is an adult in good health. Sequencing used peripheral blood, obtained on day 0 of AZD1222 vaccination.

The CDR3: CASSQQGELQPQHF. In DNA form, the CDR3 reads TGTGCCAGCAGCCAACAGGGGGAACTTCAGCCCCAGCATTTT. The chain links TRBV14 to TRBJ1-5; TRBD1 agrees at 7 bases. This CDR3 contains 14 residues. In germline, CDR1 is SGHDN, CDR2 FVKESK. Trimming cost V 2 bases and J 6 bases; bases outside gene matches: 4.